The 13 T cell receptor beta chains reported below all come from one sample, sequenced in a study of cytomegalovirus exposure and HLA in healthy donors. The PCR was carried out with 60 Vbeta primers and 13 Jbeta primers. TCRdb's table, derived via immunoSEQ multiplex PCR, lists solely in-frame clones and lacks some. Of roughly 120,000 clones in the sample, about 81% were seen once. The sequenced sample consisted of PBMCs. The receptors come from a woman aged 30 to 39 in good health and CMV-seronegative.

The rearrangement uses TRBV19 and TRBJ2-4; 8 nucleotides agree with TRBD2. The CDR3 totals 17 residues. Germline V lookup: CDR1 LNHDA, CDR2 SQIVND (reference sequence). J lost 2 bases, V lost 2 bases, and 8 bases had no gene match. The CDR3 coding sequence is TGTGCCAGTAGTATACGGGGGGGAAGTCTAACCAAAAACATTCAGTACTTC. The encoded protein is CASSIRGGSLTKNIQYF.

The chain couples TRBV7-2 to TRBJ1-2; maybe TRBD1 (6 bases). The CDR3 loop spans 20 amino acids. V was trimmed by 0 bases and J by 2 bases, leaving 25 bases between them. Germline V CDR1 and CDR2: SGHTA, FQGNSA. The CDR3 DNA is TGTGCCAGCAGCTTAGCACTACCTAGGCGATGGGACACAAGCAACTATGGCTACACCTTC. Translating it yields CASSLALPRRWDTSNYGYTF.

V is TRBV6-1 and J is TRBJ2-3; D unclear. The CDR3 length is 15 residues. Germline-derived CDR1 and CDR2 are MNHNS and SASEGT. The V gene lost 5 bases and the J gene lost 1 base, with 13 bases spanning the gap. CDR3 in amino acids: CASSQSPYGTDTQYF. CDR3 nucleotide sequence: TGTGCCAGCAGTCAGTCCCCTTACGGCACAGATACGCAGTATTTT.

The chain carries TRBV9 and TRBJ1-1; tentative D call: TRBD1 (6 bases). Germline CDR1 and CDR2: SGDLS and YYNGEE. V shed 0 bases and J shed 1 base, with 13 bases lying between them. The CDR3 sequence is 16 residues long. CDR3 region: CASSVAGGLENTEAFF. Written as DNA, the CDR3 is TGTGCCAGCAGCGTAGCGGGGGGGCTAGAGAACACTGAAGCTTTCTTT.

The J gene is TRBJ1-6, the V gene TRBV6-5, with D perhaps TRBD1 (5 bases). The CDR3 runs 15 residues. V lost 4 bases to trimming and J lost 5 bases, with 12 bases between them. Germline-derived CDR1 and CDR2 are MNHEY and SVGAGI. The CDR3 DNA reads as TGTGCCAGCAGTTCTTTAGACAGACATAATTCACCCCTCCACTTT. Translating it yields CASSSLDRHNSPLHF.

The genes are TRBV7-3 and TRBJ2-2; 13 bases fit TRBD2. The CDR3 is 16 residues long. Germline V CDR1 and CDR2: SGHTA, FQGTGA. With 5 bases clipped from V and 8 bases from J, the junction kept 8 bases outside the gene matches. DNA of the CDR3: TGTGCCAGCAGCCCCGGGGGACTAGCGGGGTCTGGGGAGCTGTTTTTT. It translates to CASSPGGLAGSGELFF.

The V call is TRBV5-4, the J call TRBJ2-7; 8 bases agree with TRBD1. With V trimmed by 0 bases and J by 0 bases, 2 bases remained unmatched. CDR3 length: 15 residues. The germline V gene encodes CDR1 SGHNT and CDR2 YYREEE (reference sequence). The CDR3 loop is CASSLEQGASYEQYF. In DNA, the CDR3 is TGTGCCAGCAGCTTGGAGCAGGGGGCCTCCTACGAGCAGTACTTC.

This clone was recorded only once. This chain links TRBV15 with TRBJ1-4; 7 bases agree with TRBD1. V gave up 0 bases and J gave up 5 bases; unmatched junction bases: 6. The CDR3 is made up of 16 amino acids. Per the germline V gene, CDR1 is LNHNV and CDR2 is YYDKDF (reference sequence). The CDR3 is CATSRDLARGNEKLFF. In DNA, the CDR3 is TGTGCCACCAGCAGAGATCTCGCCAGGGGGAATGAAAAACTGTTTTTT.

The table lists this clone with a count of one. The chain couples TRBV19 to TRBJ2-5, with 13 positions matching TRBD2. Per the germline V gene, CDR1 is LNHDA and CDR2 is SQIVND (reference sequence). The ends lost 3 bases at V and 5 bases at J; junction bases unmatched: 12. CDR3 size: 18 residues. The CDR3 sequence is CASSISGLAGLREETQYF. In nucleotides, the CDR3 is TGTGCCAGTAGTATTTCGGGACTAGCGGGGCTACGGGAGGAGACCCAGTACTTC.

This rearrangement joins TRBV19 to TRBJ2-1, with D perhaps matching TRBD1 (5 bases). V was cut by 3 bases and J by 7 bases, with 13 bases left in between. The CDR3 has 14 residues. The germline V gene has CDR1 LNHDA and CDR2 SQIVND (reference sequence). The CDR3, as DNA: TGTGCCAGTAGTATTTATGGGGCAACGAATGAGCAGTTCTTC. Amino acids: CASSIYGATNEQFF.

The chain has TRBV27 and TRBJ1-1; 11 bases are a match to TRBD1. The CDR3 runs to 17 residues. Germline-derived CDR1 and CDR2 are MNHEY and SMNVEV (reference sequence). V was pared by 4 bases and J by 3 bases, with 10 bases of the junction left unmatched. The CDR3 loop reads CASSSYGQGARDTEAFF. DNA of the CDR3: TGTGCCAGCAGTTCCTACGGACAGGGGGCTAGGGACACTGAAGCTTTCTTT.

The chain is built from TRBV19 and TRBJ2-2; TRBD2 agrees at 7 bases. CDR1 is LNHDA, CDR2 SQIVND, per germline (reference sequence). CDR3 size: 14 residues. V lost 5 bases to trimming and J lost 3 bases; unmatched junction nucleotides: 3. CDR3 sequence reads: CASSPTSDTGELFF. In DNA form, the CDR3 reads TGTGCCAGTAGTCCTACTAGCGACACCGGGGAGCTGTTTTTT.

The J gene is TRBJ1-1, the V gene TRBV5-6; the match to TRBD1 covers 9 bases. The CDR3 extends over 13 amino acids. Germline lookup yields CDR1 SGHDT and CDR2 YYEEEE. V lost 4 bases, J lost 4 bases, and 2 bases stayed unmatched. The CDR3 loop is CASSQTGGTEAFF. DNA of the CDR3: TGTGCCAGCAGCCAGACAGGGGGCACTGAAGCTTTCTTT.